Below, 24 T cell receptor beta chains from the same sample are listed, as sequenced in a study of CD8 T cells in Susac syndrome. cDNA came from roughly 0.47 to 1 ug RNA primed by random hexamers. TCRdb ran MiXCR on the immunoSEQ multiplex PCR reads and lists one entry per CDR3 protein. The table records around 170,000 distinct CDR3 sequences, roughly 94% of them present only once. The material sequenced was CD8+ T cells from PBMCs. The receptors were sampled from a human donor with Susac syndrome.

The gene calls are TRBV30 and TRBJ2-1; the match to TRBD2 covers 11 bases. J gave up 4 bases and V 1 base, and 3 bases lay outside the gene matches. CDR1 and CDR2 from the germline V gene are GTSNPN and SVGIG (reference sequence). The CDR3 runs 15 residues. The CDR3 reads CAWSGLAGIYNEQFF. The CDR3, as DNA: TGTGCCTGGAGTGGACTAGCGGGGATTTACAATGAGCAGTTCTTC.

V is TRBV9 and J is TRBJ2-1; maybe TRBD2 (5 bases). The CDR3 extends over 15 amino acids. Trimming shortened V by 3 bases and J by 5 bases, and 15 bases separated the two germline ends. CDR1 and CDR2 (germline): SGDLS, YYNGEE. The CDR3 region has the DNA TGTGCCAGCAGCGAGAGCGGCCTCATCAACAATGAGCAGTTCTTC. This translates into CASSESGLINNEQFF. Full variable domain (missing parts from reference TRBV9 and TRBJ2-1): DSGVTQTPKHLITATGQRVTLRCSPRSGDLSVYWYQQSLDQGLQFLIQYYNGEERAKGNILERFSAQQFPDLHSELNLSSLELGDSALYFCASSESGLINNEQFFGPGTRLTVL.

About this clonotype: One junction end disagrees with the germline gene, perhaps due to a read error. V is TRBV5-6 and J is TRBJ2-7, with a weak D call TRBD2 (5 bases). This CDR3 is built from 14 residues. CDR1 and CDR2 (germline): SGHDT, YYEEEE. CDR3: CASSQLQAAGEQNF. The DNA of the CDR3 is TGTGCCAGCAGCCAATTGCAGGCGGCGGGCGAGCAGAACTTC.

V gene TRBV15 combines with J gene TRBJ1-4; a possible D gene is TRBD1 (6 bases). V lost 3 bases, J lost 5 bases, and 16 bases lay in between. Germline-derived CDR1 and CDR2 are LNHNV and YYDKDF (reference sequence). CDR3 length: 16 residues. The CDR3 sequence is CATSSTATGTNEKLFF. CDR3 bases: TGTGCCACCAGCAGTACAGCGACAGGAACAAATGAAAAACTGTTTTTT.

This chain connects TRBV3-1 to TRBJ1-2; D gene ambiguous. The length of the CDR3 is 13 residues. Deletions cut 3 bases from V and 0 bases from J, with 5 bases between. Germline V lookup: CDR1 LGHDT, CDR2 YNNKEL (reference sequence). CDR3: CASSHSANYGYTF. CDR3 bases: TGTGCCAGCAGCCACTCAGCTAACTATGGCTACACCTTC.

The genes are TRBV7-2 and TRBJ2-3; D is unclear. Germline V gene data show CDR1 as SGHTA and CDR2 as FQGNSA. The CDR3 consists of 13 residues. Trimming cost V 5 bases and J 3 bases, with 9 bases left between them. CDR3 nucleotide sequence: TGTGCCAGCAGCCCTACCCTTACAGATACGCAGTATTTT. Translating it yields CASSPTLTDTQYF.

The chain has TRBV27 and TRBJ2-2; TRBD1 agrees at 11 bases. V lost 5 bases to trimming and J lost 3 bases; unmatched junction nucleotides: 5. CDR1 and CDR2 (germline): MNHEY, SMNVEV (reference sequence). This CDR3 is 16 amino acids long. CDR3 protein: CASSVGQGGYTGELFF. The CDR3, as DNA: TGTGCCAGCAGTGTGGGACAGGGGGGGTACACCGGGGAGCTGTTTTTT.

The CDR3 nucleotides are TGTGCCAGCCCAGGCGGCGGGGAGCTGTTTTTT. Translating it yields CASPGGGELFF. The V and J genes are TRBV12-3 or TRBV12-4 and TRBJ2-2, with unresolved D. The CDR3 length is 11 residues. Trimming took 8 bases from V and 7 from J, leaving 8 bases between them.

J is TRBJ1-1 and V is TRBV27; a possible D gene is TRBD1 (5 bases). This CDR3 contains 16 residues. Trimming pared 6 bases from V and 1 base from J, leaving 18 bases between. Germline V lookup: CDR1 MNHEY, CDR2 SMNVEV (reference sequence). DNA for the CDR3: TGTGCCAGCAGCACTCCTAGGGGCGCAGGGAACACTGAAGCTTTCTTT. Protein product: CASSTPRGAGNTEAFF.

The gene calls are TRBV20-1 and TRBJ1-6, with D uncertain. Trimming took 1 base from V and 0 from J, leaving 7 bases between them. Germline V lookup: CDR1 DFQATT, CDR2 SNEGSKA (reference sequence). This CDR3 is 15 amino acids long. The CDR3 nucleotides read TGCAGTGCTAGAGGGGCGAGCTCCTATAATTCACCCCTCCACTTT. As protein: CSARGASSYNSPLHF.

The rearrangement links TRBV12-3 or TRBV12-4 to TRBJ2-2; 10 bases map to TRBD1. The CDR3 has 15 residues. Trimming took 8 bases from V and 6 from J; bases not matched to a gene: 9. CDR3 protein: CASGGQGSIPGELFF. The CDR3 DNA sequence: TGTGCCAGCGGGGGACAGGGGTCGATTCCCGGGGAGCTGTTTTTT.

The V gene is TRBV4-1, the J gene TRBJ1-1, with D possibly matching TRBD1 (6 bases). The V gene lost 0 bases and the J gene lost 3 bases, with 8 bases spanning the gap. The CDR3 consists of 14 residues. From germline, CDR1 is MGHRA and CDR2 YSYEKL. The CDR3 nucleotides read TGCGCCAGCAGCCAAGATCAGGGGCACACTGAAGCTTTCTTT. Its translation: CASSQDQGHTEAFF.

The V call is TRBV30, the J call TRBJ1-1, with D unclear. CDR3 length: 13 residues. V was pared by 4 bases and J by 1 base, with 10 bases between. Per the germline V gene, CDR1 is GTSNPN and CDR2 is SVGIG (reference sequence). This CDR3 is CAWTWQENTEAFF. For the CDR3, the DNA is TGTGCCTGGACTTGGCAGGAGAACACTGAAGCTTTCTTT.

The chain combines TRBV2 with TRBJ2-3; 10 bases align to TRBD2. Germline loops: CDR1 SNHLY, CDR2 FYNNEI. V lost 3 bases to trimming and J lost 2 bases; unmatched junction nucleotides: 5. The CDR3 sequence is 16 residues long. CDR3 in DNA: TGTGCCAGCAGTGATGCAGGACTAGCGGCCACAGATACGCAGTATTTT. Its protein product is CASSDAGLAATDTQYF.

The chain links TRBV30 to TRBJ2-1, with 9 nucleotides matching TRBD1. Germline values: CDR1 GTSNPN, CDR2 SVGIG (reference sequence). CDR3 length: 14 residues. V was pared by 2 bases and J by 7 bases, with 6 bases of the junction left unmatched. The CDR3 nucleotides are TGTGCCTGGAGTTCCCGGACAGGGGAGAATGAGCAGTTCTTC. It codes for CAWSSRTGENEQFF.

The rearrangement joins TRBV20-1 to TRBJ1-2; D remains unclear. The CDR3 is 13 amino acids. Trimming left V 3 bases short and J 5 bases short, with 13 bases between. CDR1 is DFQATT, CDR2 SNEGSKA, per germline (reference sequence). The CDR3 region is CSASFETKYGYTF. The CDR3, as DNA: TGCAGTGCTAGTTTCGAGACCAAGTATGGCTACACCTTC.

The chain is built from TRBV11-2 and TRBJ2-1; maybe TRBD1 (5 bases). Trimming took off 0 bases at V and 8 bases at J, with 17 bases between the two ends. CDR3 length: 16 residues. Germline CDR1 reads SGHAT; CDR2 reads FQNNGV. The CDR3 region has the DNA TGTGCCAGCAGCTTAGAAAGGCAGGGAATTTTCGATGAGCAGTTCTTC. Amino acid sequence: CASSLERQGIFDEQFF.

The chain joins TRBV3-1 to TRBJ2-3; a possible D gene is TRBD2 (5 bases). The CDR3 runs to 15 residues. Trimming left V 4 bases short and J 4 bases short, with 15 bases between. Germline V gives CDR1 LGHDT, CDR2 YNNKEL (reference sequence). CDR3 in amino acids: CASSPDSRWADTQYF. The CDR3, as DNA: TGTGCCAGCAGCCCGGACTCCCGATGGGCAGATACGCAGTATTTT.

The chain joins TRBV2 to TRBJ1-5; TRBD1 matches at 7 bases. CDR1 and CDR2 (germline): SNHLY, FYNNEI. The J segment lost 1 base and the V segment lost 2 bases, leaving 5 bases of the junction unmatched. This CDR3 has 16 residues. As DNA, the CDR3 is TGTGCCAGCAGTGAACAGGGGGTAAGAAGCAATCAGCCCCAGCATTTT. Translating it yields CASSEQGVRSNQPQHF.

The chain employs TRBV18 and TRBJ2-5; a possible D gene is TRBD1 (6 bases). CDR1 and CDR2 from the germline V gene are KGHSH and LQKENI. Trimming left V 4 bases short and J 4 bases short, with 7 bases between. The CDR3 has 12 amino acids. Here the CDR3 DNA reads TGTGCCAGCTCACGAGGGGGAGAGACCCAGTACTTC. As protein: CASSRGGETQYF.

V usage is TRBV7-9 and J usage is TRBJ1-5, with D uncertain. CDR3 size: 12 residues. Germline-derived CDR1 and CDR2 are SEHNR and FQNEAQ (reference sequence). V was pared by 2 bases and J by 9 bases, with 8 bases between. The CDR3 here is CASSLWIGPQHF. The CDR3 nucleotides read TGTGCCAGCAGCTTATGGATCGGGCCCCAGCATTTT.

The J gene is TRBJ2-2, the V gene TRBV29-1; D might be TRBD1 (6 bases). Germline CDR1 is SQVTM and CDR2 is ANQGSEA. The CDR3 contains 12 residues. V was pared by 3 bases and J by 6 bases, with 8 bases between. The CDR3 sequence is CSVDGGAGELFF. The CDR3 region has the DNA TGCAGCGTTGATGGGGGCGCCGGGGAGCTGTTTTTT.

V is TRBV30 and J is TRBJ2-1; 7 bases match TRBD1. CDR3 length: 11 amino acids. Trimming removed 5 bases from V and 10 bases from J; junction bases left unmatched: 5. Germline V gene data show CDR1 as GTSNPN and CDR2 as SVGIG (reference sequence). The CDR3 DNA follows: TGTGCCTGGGTGGAGACAGGGGAGCAGTTCTTC. Amino acids: CAWVETGEQFF.

This chain uses TRBV7-8 with TRBJ2-1; the D is unclear. The CDR3 consists of 12 residues. CDR1 and CDR2 from the germline V gene are SGHVS and FQNEAQ. The ends were cut back, 6 bases at V and 8 bases at J, with 11 bases in the middle. In DNA form, the CDR3 reads TGTGCCAGCAGTCCGGACCCCCATGAGCAGTTCTTC. This gives the protein CASSPDPHEQFF.